This T cell receptor (beta chain) stems from a study of blood T cells in healthy people across ages. Looked up from germline, CDR1 is DFQATT and CDR2 is SNEGSKA (reference sequence). The length of the CDR3 is 14 residues. Trimming shortened V by 0 bases and J by 5 bases, and 13 bases separated the two germline ends. There are a few counts of this clonotype. Combining a sample-barcoded 5' primer with a J-beta primer mix, a second PCR ran for 7 to 11 cycles. The template-switch adaptor, which had 12 random nucleotides, put a tag on each cDNA molecule. MiXCR was run by TCRdb on the 5' RACE reads, yielding one entry per CDR3 protein. The table shows some 1.4 million distinct CDR3 sequences, with around two fifths occurring only once.

Input material: blood. This TCR was sampled from a woman aged 18-29 years in good health. The V and J genes are TRBV20-1 and TRBJ1-1, with D possibly TRBD1 on 6 matching bases. The CDR3 region is CSARDRQGHTEAFF. Here the CDR3 DNA reads TGCAGTGCTAGAGATCGGCAGGGGCATACTGAAGCTTTCTTT.